This T cell receptor (beta chain) originates from a study of blood T cell repertoires in COVID-19. Study-level background: Some COVID-19 samples were acute and others convalescent; all came from the United States, Italy and Spain.

V was shortened by 3 bases and J by 4 bases, with 7 bases between the two germline ends. Germline CDR1 reads ENHRY; CDR2 reads SYGVKD. CDR3 length: 12 amino acids. Clones were read by immunoSEQ multiplex PCR, and TCRdb kept only the in-frame ones, dropping some. The data show tens of thousands of clones, approximately 86% seen once. The sequencing sample was made of peripheral blood. This receptor was identified in a human donor in a cohort sampled during active COVID-19. The chain links TRBV10-3 to TRBJ2-7; unclear D gene. The CDR3 DNA reads TGTGCCATCAGTGAATCGGTATACGAGCAGTACTTC. Translated, it gives CAISESVYEQYF.